Presented here are 31 T cell receptor beta chains from one specimen sequenced in a study of blood T cell repertoires in COVID-19. The protocol was immunoSEQ multiplex PCR, while the TCRdb copy is restricted to in-frame clones and leaves out a portion. This sample has roughly 250,000 clones, with approximately 80% found just once. Sequenced input: peripheral blood. The origin of the receptors is a middle-aged woman with active or convalescent COVID-19.

A single count supports this clone. This sequence joins TRBV15 and TRBJ1-4; 9 nucleotides line up with TRBD1. The V and J ends lost 2 bases and 7 bases, in that order; junction bases with no gene match: 5. CDR3 length: 15 amino acids. CDR1 LNHNV and CDR2 YYDKDF come from the germline V gene (reference sequence). The CDR3 DNA is TGTGCCACCAGCAGATCCGGACAGGGGATTGAAAAACTGTTTTTT. Protein: CATSRSGQGIEKLFF.

Worth noting for this clone: This specimen includes other DNA sequences encoding the same CDR3. V gene TRBV5-1 combines with J gene TRBJ1-3; TRBD1 matches 8 bases. Germline-derived CDR1 and CDR2 are SGHRS and YFSETQ. V trimming: 2 bases; J trimming: 4 bases; junction bases outside the gene matches: 2. The CDR3 length is 14 residues. The CDR3 nucleotides read TGCGCCAGCAGCTTCGGACAGGGAGGAAACACCATATATTTT. It yields the protein CASSFGQGGNTIYF.

The chain couples TRBV30 to TRBJ1-1, with 7 bases matching TRBD1. The ends lost 3 bases at V and 11 bases at J; junction bases unmatched: 6. The CDR3 spans 11 residues. Germline V gives CDR1 GTSNPN, CDR2 SVGIG (reference sequence). CDR3 protein: CAWSDDRVAFF. The CDR3 coding sequence is TGTGCCTGGAGCGATGACAGGGTTGCTTTCTTT.

The chain combines TRBV28 with TRBJ1-3; 9 nucleotides match TRBD1. Germline V gives CDR1 MDHEN, CDR2 SYDVKM. V lost 6 bases to trimming and J lost 7 bases; unmatched junction nucleotides: 10. This CDR3 region has 15 residues. This CDR3 reads CASSLGQGIRNTIYF. The CDR3 region has the DNA TGTGCCAGCAGCCTCGGACAGGGGATTCGGAACACCATATATTTT.

The V call is TRBV14, the J call TRBJ1-2; tentative D call: TRBD1 (6 bases). CDR1 SGHDN and CDR2 FVKESK come from the germline V gene. Trimming stripped 3 bases from V and 6 bases from J, with 20 bases between. The CDR3 is 16 residues long. The CDR3 reads CASSHPSFGGADGYTF. The CDR3 bases are TGTGCCAGCAGCCACCCCTCGTTTGGGGGCGCGGATGGCTACACCTTC.

The chain couples TRBV28 to TRBJ1-3, with D uncertain. Germline CDR1 is MDHEN and CDR2 is SYDVKM. The CDR3 is made up of 13 amino acids. Deletions cut 3 bases from V and 0 bases from J, with 3 bases between. The CDR3 loop reads CASSFSSGNTIYF. For the CDR3, the DNA is TGTGCCAGCAGTTTTAGCTCTGGAAACACCATATATTTT.

V gene TRBV12-5 combines with J gene TRBJ2-7; D call uncertain. V was cut by 2 bases and J by 0 bases, with 5 bases left in between. This CDR3 comprises 13 residues. Germline V gene lookup returns CDR1 LGHNT and CDR2 FRNRAP. The CDR3 sequence is CASGLFVSYEQYF. DNA of the CDR3: TGTGCTAGTGGTTTGTTCGTCTCCTACGAGCAGTACTTC.

V is TRBV5-1 and J is TRBJ1-2, with 9 bases identical to TRBD1. Trimming removed 2 bases from V and 8 bases from J; junction bases left unmatched: 13. CDR1 is SGHRS and CDR2 is YFSETQ in the germline V gene. The CDR3 sequence is 16 residues long. The CDR3 spells CASSFSLPGQGNGYTF. The CDR3 DNA reads TGCGCCAGCAGCTTTTCACTCCCGGGACAGGGAAACGGCTACACCTTC.

The chain carries TRBV15 and TRBJ1-1; D is unresolved. The CDR3 totals 13 residues. Per the germline V gene, CDR1 is LNHNV and CDR2 is YYDKDF (reference sequence). Trimming took 0 bases from V and 3 from J, leaving 5 bases between them. CDR3 nucleotides: TGTGCCACCAGCAGAGACACTCACACTGAAGCTTTCTTT. Its translation: CATSRDTHTEAFF.

The table lists this clone with a few counts. In the same sample, other DNA sequences code for this CDR3. The chain has TRBV5-4 and TRBJ1-5; the match to TRBD1 covers 10 bases. The trim removed 4 bases at V and 6 bases at J, leaving 7 bases unmatched. This CDR3 contains 15 residues. The germline CDR1 and CDR2 sequences are SGHNT and YYREEE (reference sequence). The CDR3 coding sequence is TGTGCCAGCAGCATGGACGGACAGGGGGGTCAGCCCCAGCATTTT. Encoded protein: CASSMDGQGGQPQHF.

The V gene is TRBV28, the J gene TRBJ2-1; D is possibly TRBD2 (5 bases). Germline CDR1 MDHEN, CDR2 SYDVKM. Trimming cost V 5 bases and J 12 bases, with 11 bases left between them. CDR3 length equals 11 residues. CDR3 amino acids: CASSLGLVQFF. The CDR3 DNA is TGTGCCAGCAGTCTCGGACTCGTGCAGTTCTTC.

The chain combines TRBV3-1 (or the pseudogene TRBV3-2) with TRBJ1-1; weak D call: TRBD1 (5 bases). V was pared by 0 bases and J by 10 bases, with 12 bases between. This CDR3 spans 13 amino acids. Germline lookup yields CDR1 LGHDT and CDR2 YNNKEL (reference sequence). DNA of the CDR3: TGTGCCAGCAGCCAAGATTTCCAGGGAGGAGCTTTCTTT. It encodes CASSQDFQGGAFF.

This clone was seen once. The chain is built from TRBV30 and TRBJ2-7, with TRBD1 matching 9 bases. Germline V gene sequence: CDR1 GTSNPN, CDR2 SVGIG (reference sequence). J lost 6 bases, V lost 1 base, and 7 bases had no gene match. The CDR3 has 14 residues. This CDR3 is CAWSAGTGKFEQYF. CDR3 nucleotides: TGTGCCTGGAGTGCCGGGACAGGGAAATTCGAGCAGTACTTC.

The V call is TRBV3-1 (or the pseudogene TRBV3-2), the J call TRBJ1-2; D not resolved. The CDR3 sequence is 15 residues long. The V gene lost 0 bases and the J gene lost 8 bases, with 16 bases spanning the gap. The germline CDR1 and CDR2 sequences are LGHDT and YNNKEL (reference sequence). CDR3 residues: CASSQEYSLGSGYTF. The CDR3 DNA sequence: TGTGCCAGCAGCCAAGAGTACAGCCTCGGCTCCGGCTACACCTTC.

The J gene is TRBJ2-3, the V gene TRBV11-3; 9 positions match TRBD2. V lost 5 bases, J lost 5 bases, and 11 bases stayed unmatched. The CDR3 spans 16 residues. Germline values: CDR1 SGHNT, CDR2 YENEEA. CDR3 amino acids: CASSPGVAGERDTQYF. The CDR3 nucleotides are TGTGCCAGCAGCCCCGGGGTAGCGGGGGAACGAGATACGCAGTATTTT.

This chain links TRBV5-1 with TRBJ2-2; TRBD1 aligns across 10 bases. From germline, CDR1 is SGHRS and CDR2 YFSETQ. The CDR3 has 15 residues. The ends lost 4 bases at V and 5 bases at J; junction bases unmatched: 5. The CDR3 spells CASSPGQGGTGELFF. CDR3 coding DNA: TGCGCCAGCAGCCCTGGACAGGGGGGGACCGGGGAGCTGTTTTTT.

The chain is built from TRBV25-1 and TRBJ2-1; 7 bases are a match to TRBD2. Germline CDR1 is MGHDK and CDR2 is SYGVNS. V was pared by 2 bases and J by 3 bases, with 4 bases of the junction left unmatched. This CDR3 spans 15 amino acids. This CDR3 reads CASSELAGDYNEQFF. The CDR3 nucleotides read TGTGCCAGCAGTGAACTTGCGGGGGACTACAATGAGCAGTTCTTC.

This rearrangement joins TRBV28 to TRBJ2-1; possible D gene TRBD1, 5 bases. Trimming removed 3 bases from V and 6 bases from J, with 12 bases in between. The V gene's germline CDR1 is MDHEN and CDR2 SYDVKM. The CDR3 sequence is 14 residues long. The CDR3 is CASSLGPSGNEQFF. The CDR3 bases are TGTGCCAGCAGTTTGGGGCCGTCGGGCAATGAGCAGTTCTTC.

The CDR3: CASSQVGAGGSEQFF. The CDR3 DNA reads as TGTGCCAGCAGCCAAGTCGGGGCAGGGGGTAGTGAGCAGTTCTTC. The genes are TRBV3-1 (or the pseudogene TRBV3-2) and TRBJ2-1, with TRBD1 matching 7 bases. Germline V gives CDR1 LGHDT, CDR2 YNNKEL (reference sequence). The CDR3 runs to 15 residues. The ends lost 1 base at V and 9 bases at J; junction bases unmatched: 9.

V is TRBV19 and J is TRBJ1-5; 9 positions agree with TRBD1. Germline V CDR1 and CDR2: LNHDA, SQIVND (reference sequence). The CDR3 is 14 amino acids. V was clipped by 5 bases and J by 5 bases; unmatched bases: 4. In DNA, the CDR3 is TGTGCCAGTAGTTCGACAGGGGGTCATCAGCCCCAGCATTTT. Amino acid sequence: CASSSTGGHQPQHF.

The chain links TRBV3-1 (or the pseudogene TRBV3-2) to TRBJ1-5; D not certain. This CDR3 is built from 21 residues. V was cut by 1 base and J by 7 bases, with 32 bases left in between. Per germline, CDR1 LGHDT and CDR2 YNNKEL (reference sequence). The CDR3 here is CASSQARSPGRWGILGQPQHF. CDR3 DNA sequence: TGTGCCAGCAGCCAAGCTCGGTCCCCCGGGAGATGGGGAATTCTAGGGCAGCCCCAGCATTTT.

The genes are TRBV4-1 and TRBJ2-5; D call uncertain. The CDR3 loop spans 14 amino acids. Germline V CDR1 and CDR2: MGHRA, YSYEKL. The germline V and J ends were trimmed by 1 base and 1 base, with 7 bases remaining between them. CDR3 sequence (DNA): TGCGCCAGCAGCCAAGTTACAGCCCAAGAGACCCAGTACTTC. Residues: CASSQVTAQETQYF.

This sequence joins TRBV7-3 and TRBJ2-1, with 10 bases that match TRBD1. Germline CDR1 SGHTA, CDR2 FQGTGA. The CDR3 sequence is 15 residues long. V shed 3 bases, J shed 6 bases, and the junction held 5 bases outside the gene matches. This chain's CDR3 is CASSFRDRGTNEQFF. Written as DNA, the CDR3 is TGTGCCAGCAGCTTCCGGGACAGGGGTACCAATGAGCAGTTCTTC.

The rearrangement uses TRBV18 and TRBJ2-7; 9 bases map to TRBD2. J gave up 3 bases and V 2 bases, and 8 bases lay outside the gene matches. Germline V CDR1 and CDR2: KGHSH, LQKENI. The CDR3 is 16 amino acids. DNA of the CDR3: TGTGCCAGCTCACCAGAAGTGGGGCGGGGGGGCTACGAGCAGTACTTC. Protein: CASSPEVGRGGYEQYF.

The gene calls are TRBV5-6 and TRBJ2-3; D perhaps matches TRBD2 (5 bases). The CDR3 totals 14 residues. CDR1 and CDR2 (germline): SGHDT, YYEEEE. Trimming left V 0 bases short and J 2 bases short, with 7 bases between. The CDR3 reads CASSLVGNTDTQYF. In DNA, the CDR3 is TGTGCCAGCAGCTTGGTCGGGAACACAGATACGCAGTATTTT.

A few counts support this clone. J is TRBJ1-6 and V is TRBV6-5; 10 nucleotides align to TRBD1. Germline CDR1 MNHEY, CDR2 SVGAGI. J was trimmed by 9 bases and V by 8 bases; bases with no gene match: 4. This CDR3 has 13 amino acids. DNA of the CDR3: TGTGCCAGCGAGCGGGACAGGGGTTCACCCCTCCACTTT. As protein: CASERDRGSPLHF.

This clone was detected only once. The junction does not match germline at one end; this may be a read error. The J gene is TRBJ1-1, the V gene TRBV30; a possible D gene is TRBD1 (5 bases). Germline lookup yields CDR1 GTSNPN and CDR2 SVGIG (reference sequence). The CDR3 contains 14 residues. CDR3 bases: TGTGCCCGGAGTTCGACGACAGCAAACACTGAAGCTTTCTTT. Amino acids: CARSSTTANTEAFF.

The chain combines TRBV5-6 with TRBJ1-6; no definite D call. The CDR3 contains 13 residues. Germline V lookup: CDR1 SGHDT, CDR2 YYEEEE. Trimming cost V 1 base and J 6 bases, with 5 bases left between them. The CDR3 DNA follows: TGTGCCAGCAGCTTGTTTCTTAATTCACCCCTCCACTTT. This translates into CASSLFLNSPLHF.

The chain carries TRBV9 and TRBJ2-2; TRBD2 might be the D (6 bases). Germline CDR1 and CDR2: SGDLS and YYNGEE. The CDR3 contains 16 residues. Trimming shortened V by 0 bases and J by 0 bases, and 9 bases separated the two germline ends. Here the CDR3 DNA reads TGTGCCAGCAGCGTAGCGGGGGTCGCGAACACCGGGGAGCTGTTTTTT. It is translated as CASSVAGVANTGELFF.

This clone has a handful of counts. The chain links TRBV2 to TRBJ1-1, with TRBD1 as a possible D gene (6 bases). Trimming pared 6 bases from V and 2 bases from J, leaving 7 bases between. CDR1 SNHLY and CDR2 FYNNEI come from the germline V gene. The CDR3 has 12 residues. CDR3 coding DNA: TGTGCCAGCAGGACAGGAAACACTGAAGCTTTCTTT. It specifies CASRTGNTEAFF.

This clone has more than one count but fewer than ten. This chain joins TRBV10-3 and TRBJ2-7; 8 positions match TRBD1. In germline, CDR1 is ENHRY, CDR2 SYGVKD. CDR3 size: 14 residues. V was pared by 6 bases and J by 5 bases, with 9 bases of the junction left unmatched. For the CDR3, the DNA is TGTGCCATCAGGAAGACAGGGGCCGAGGACGAGCAGTACTTC. Its protein is CAIRKTGAEDEQYF.